This TCR beta chain was found in a study of blood T cell repertoires in COVID-19 (TCRdb year 2020). At the level of the whole study: Collaborator samples came from the United States, Italy and Spain and covered acute and convalescent phases of COVID-19. Nearly every sample came with metadata listing a de-identified subject ID, COVID-19 status, age in years and sex. The samples were drawn from two sources: the first 160 participants of the ongoing ImmuneRACE study, and 950 to 1,500 subjects contributed by 6 global collaborators. The material from the prospective study consisted of cDNA or gDNA derived from T cells, B-cell-depleted T cells, or PBMCs. The repertoires were released in a freely available public database meant as a resource for research on the immune response to SARS-CoV-2. Deeply sampled blood TCRbeta repertoires from subjects exposed to, actively infected with, or recovered from COVID-19 were included in the dataset. Where HLA class I and class II types were available, the types were taken from metadata supplied by the sample provider, not from assay-based typing.

Study-level results and caveats: Clinical and demographic metadata were provided uncurated, with the amount varying by source and participant.

Concerning this clone: Which antigen it targets is not known. Base qualities are missing; no much larger clone stands one base away.

The V and J ends are trimmed by 4 bases and 4 bases, leaving 18 bases between them. CDR1 and CDR2, looked up from the germline V gene, are MNHEY and SVGAGI. Counted from cysteine to phenylalanine, this CDR3 has 16 amino acids. Only CDR3 DNA is held: 48 bases, read in frame from base 1. The immunoSEQ Assay, a bias-controlled multiplex PCR, was used to amplify TCRbeta CDR3 regions from genomic DNA. Concerning the study's data processing: Within the assay, amplification of reference gene primers was used to estimate how many nucleated cells each sample contained. Sequence reads were collapsed and filtered to measure the absolute abundance of every unique TCRbeta CDR3 rearrangement. Productive Simpson clonality was computed per sample as the square root of Simpson's diversity index over productive rearrangements. The table comes from immuneACCESS by way of TCRdb, which keeps in-frame sequences with V and J called. Part of the clones is missing from these tables; in studies checked, under half for an unresolved V gene and the rest for unknown reasons. That table is the source of V, J and clone size, and D and trimming were worked out from the DNA. The sample data list roughly 200,000 clones, and 75% to 90% of these were observed just once. Jointly, the top ten make up around 7% of the sample.

The collaborating institutions used their own protocols to collect whole blood in K2EDTA tubes. Collaborator samples were shipped for TCRbeta analysis as frozen whole blood, isolated PBMCs, or DNA extracted from either sample type. This TCR came from a man in his forties with acute or convalescent COVID-19. This chain is built from TRBV6-5 and TRBJ2-3; no D segment can be confidently identified. What was sequenced was peripheral blood. The CDR3 here reads CASSFLRGTYADTQYF. DNA sequence: TGTGCCAGCAGTTTCCTACGCGGTACCTACGCAGATACGCAGTATTTT.